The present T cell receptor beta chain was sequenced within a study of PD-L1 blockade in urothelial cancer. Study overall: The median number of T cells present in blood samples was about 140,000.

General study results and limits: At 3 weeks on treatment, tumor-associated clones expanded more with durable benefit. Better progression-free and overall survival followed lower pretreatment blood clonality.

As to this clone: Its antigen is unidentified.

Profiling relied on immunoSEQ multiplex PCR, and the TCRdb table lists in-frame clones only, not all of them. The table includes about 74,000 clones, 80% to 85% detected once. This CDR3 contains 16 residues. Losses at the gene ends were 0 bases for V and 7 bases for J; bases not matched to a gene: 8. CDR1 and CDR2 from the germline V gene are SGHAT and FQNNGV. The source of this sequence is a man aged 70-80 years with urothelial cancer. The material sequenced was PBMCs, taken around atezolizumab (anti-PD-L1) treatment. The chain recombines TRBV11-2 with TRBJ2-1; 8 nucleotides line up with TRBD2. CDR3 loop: CASSLDMAGGRNEQFF. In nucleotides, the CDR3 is TGTGCCAGCAGCTTAGATATGGCGGGAGGTAGGAATGAGCAGTTCTTC.